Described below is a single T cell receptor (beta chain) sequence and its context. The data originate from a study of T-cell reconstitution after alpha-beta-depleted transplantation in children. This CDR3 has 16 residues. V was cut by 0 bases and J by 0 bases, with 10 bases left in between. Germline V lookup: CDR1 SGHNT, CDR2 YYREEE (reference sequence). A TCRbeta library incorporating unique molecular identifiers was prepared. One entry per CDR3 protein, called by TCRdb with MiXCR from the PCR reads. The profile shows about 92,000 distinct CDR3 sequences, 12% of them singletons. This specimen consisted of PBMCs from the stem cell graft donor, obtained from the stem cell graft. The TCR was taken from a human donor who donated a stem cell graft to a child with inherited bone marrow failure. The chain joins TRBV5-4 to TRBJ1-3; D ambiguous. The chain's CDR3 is CASSLGVGNSGNTIYF. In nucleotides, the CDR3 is TGTGCCAGCAGCTTGGGGGTCGGGAACTCTGGAAACACCATATATTTT.